What follows are 10 T cell receptor beta chains derived from one specimen sequenced in a study of blood T cell repertoires in COVID-19. The data were produced by immunoSEQ multiplex PCR, yet TCRdb's version contains in-frame clones alone and is incomplete. The profile shows just over 70,000 clones, 75% to 85% of them singletons. Material for sequencing was peripheral blood. These receptors originate from a man between 70 and 80 years old who had recovered from COVID-19.

The chain carries TRBV9 and TRBJ1-4; 10 bases map to TRBD1. The germline gives CDR1 SGDLS, CDR2 YYNGEE. The CDR3 is 15 residues long. The J segment lost 2 bases and the V segment lost 4 bases, leaving 2 bases of the junction unmatched. The CDR3 reads CASSWGQGTNEKLFF. As DNA, the CDR3 is TGTGCCAGCAGCTGGGGACAGGGGACTAATGAAAAACTGTTTTTT.

This clone has only one observation. The CDR3 here is CASSLAPGTGANVLTF. The CDR3 DNA reads TGTGCCAGCAGCTTAGCCCCAGGGACTGGGGCCAACGTCCTGACTTTC. The gene calls are TRBV7-2 and TRBJ2-6; perhaps TRBD1 as D (5 bases). This CDR3 contains 16 residues. The V and J ends lost 0 bases and 2 bases respectively, with 8 bases between them. Germline lookup yields CDR1 SGHTA and CDR2 FQGNSA.

This rearrangement joins TRBV28 to TRBJ1-5; D is perhaps TRBD1 (5 bases). The CDR3 sequence is 13 residues long. Germline V gene sequence: CDR1 MDHEN, CDR2 SYDVKM. The CDR3 protein is CAGASQRYQPQHF. In DNA form, the CDR3 reads TGTGCTGGGGCCAGTCAACGATATCAGCCCCAGCATTTT.

V is TRBV28 and J is TRBJ2-1; 8 bases are a match to TRBD2. Germline trimming cut 7 bases from V and 2 bases from J; bases unmatched to any gene: 7. The CDR3 is made up of 15 amino acids. From germline, CDR1 is MDHEN and CDR2 SYDVKM. Written as DNA, the CDR3 is TGTGCCAGCAAGATTAGCGGGGCGGCCTACAATGAGCAGTTCTTC. This sequence encodes CASKISGAAYNEQFF.

The chain is built from TRBV27 and TRBJ1-5; 7 nucleotides align to TRBD1. Germline CDR1 and CDR2: MNHEY and SMNVEV (reference sequence). J gave up 2 bases and V 1 base, and 2 bases lay outside the gene matches. CDR3 length equals 15 residues. The DNA for the CDR3 is TGTGCCAGCAGTTTATATGGACAGGGCAATCAGCCCCAGCATTTT. This gives the protein CASSLYGQGNQPQHF.

The CDR3 spells CASNHRERQPQHF. For the CDR3, the DNA is TGTGCCAGCAACCACAGGGAGAGACAGCCCCAGCATTTT. The V call is TRBV12-3 or TRBV12-4, the J call TRBJ1-5; D might be TRBD1 (6 bases). V dropped 7 bases and J dropped 7 bases, with 14 bases sitting between them. CDR3 length: 13 residues.

The V and J genes are TRBV30 and TRBJ1-5; D not certain. The ends were cut back, 1 base at V and 6 bases at J, with 10 bases in the middle. This CDR3 region has 13 residues. Per the germline V gene, CDR1 is GTSNPN and CDR2 is SVGIG (reference sequence). The CDR3 loop reads CAWSGAYGQPQHF. In nucleotides, the CDR3 is TGTGCCTGGAGTGGGGCGTACGGTCAGCCCCAGCATTTT.

Remarks on this clone: The sample carries other DNA sequences with the same CDR3. The rearrangement uses TRBV2 and TRBJ1-2; a possible D gene is TRBD1 (5 bases). V gave up 2 bases and J gave up 0 bases, with 7 bases separating them. Germline lookup yields CDR1 SNHLY and CDR2 FYNNEI. The CDR3 runs to 14 residues. The CDR3 protein is CASSERGPNYGYTF. Written as DNA, the CDR3 is TGTGCCAGCAGTGAAAGGGGCCCTAACTATGGCTACACCTTC. Supplemented by reference TRBV2 and TRBJ1-2, the full variable domain reads EPEVTQTPSHQVTQMGQEVILRCVPISNHLYFYWYRQILGQKVEFLVSFYNNEISEKSEIFDDQFSVERPDGSNFTLKIRSTKLEDSAMYFCASSERGPNYGYTFGSGTRLTVV.

V and J are TRBV14 and TRBJ2-1; 8 bases are shared with TRBD1. This CDR3 contains 15 residues. The germline CDR1 and CDR2 sequences are SGHDN and FVKESK. Trimming took 4 bases from V and 1 from J; bases not matched to a gene: 3. DNA for the CDR3: TGTGCCAGCAGCCCATGGACAGGGTCCTACAATGAGCAGTTCTTC. Protein product: CASSPWTGSYNEQFF.

The chain uses TRBV30 and TRBJ2-2; D possibly corresponds to TRBD2 (5 bases). Per germline, CDR1 GTSNPN and CDR2 SVGIG (reference sequence). This CDR3 has 14 residues. V dropped 3 bases and J dropped 5 bases, with 13 bases sitting between them. The CDR3 spells CAWRGIGETGELFF. The CDR3 bases are TGTGCCTGGAGAGGGATCGGGGAGACCGGGGAGCTGTTTTTT.